This TCR beta chain was profiled in a study of cytomegalovirus exposure and HLA in healthy donors. Overall study context: Approximately 80 million unique TCRs from HLA-typed donors were held in an early data release.

Between the trimmed V and J ends, which lost 1 base and 6 bases, there was a span of 16 bases. From germline, CDR1 is LNHNV and CDR2 YYDKDF (reference sequence). The CDR3 runs to 16 residues. The PCR made use of 60 Vbeta and 13 Jbeta primers. Profiled with immunoSEQ multiplex PCR; TCRdb holds only in-frame clones, not every one. The table lists roughly 190,000 clones, under 80% of them singletons. Participants comprised healthy donors of bone marrow. The sequence came from a man in his thirties or forties in good health and CMV-seropositive. Sequencing was done on a sample of PBMCs. The V gene is TRBV15, the J gene TRBJ1-5, with D possibly TRBD1 on 5 matching bases. The CDR3 here is CATSRGGASGGQPQHF. The DNA for the CDR3 is TGTGCCACCAGCAGAGGTGGGGCTTCAGGCGGTCAGCCCCAGCATTTT.